The entry below gives a single T cell receptor (beta chain) sequence along with its context. Methods used by the authors: Quantification of nucleated cells was approximated via reference gene primer amplification. TCRdb's copy holds only in-frame clones and misses some; the assay was immunoSEQ multiplex PCR. The D gene and trimming were derived from the DNA, and the V and J assignments and clone size from that table. In the table there are about 99,000 clones, roughly 89% of which are singletons. The sample comes from a study of blood T cell repertoires in COVID-19. Study-level background: The analysed material was cDNA or gDNA that came from T cells, B-cell-depleted T cells, or PBMCs.

This TCR was sampled from a woman of 80 years or more in a cohort sampled during active COVID-19. Sequenced sample: peripheral blood.

The CDR3, as DNA: TGCGCCAGCAGCTTGGCCAGCGGGGGGGCTGTGGGGACCCAGTACTTC. This codes for CASSLASGGAVGTQYF. The chain links TRBV5-1 to TRBJ2-5; TRBD2 agrees at 10 bases. CDR1 is SGHRS, CDR2 YFSETQ, per germline. J lost 7 bases, V lost 0 bases, and 9 bases had no gene match. This CDR3 spans 16 amino acids.